Listed below are T cell receptor beta chains from one sample, sequenced in a study of low-dose radiotherapy and immunotherapy resistance in tumors. TCRdb analysed the reads with MiXCR anew, one entry per CDR3 protein. The sample holds 64,000 or so distinct CDR3 sequences; 31% are singletons and the top ten take approximately 12%. The specimen was PBMCs, collected before treatment. All receptors come from a female donor with ovarian cancer. The CDR3 runs from the conserved cysteine through the conserved F or W. D genes are given only for firm matches. Clone size is given for some rows only: seen once, a few or many times, or a class if the clone is expanded.

>TRBJ1-5|NA|TRBV5-1|TRBD1
TGCGCCGGCAGCTTGGGGGGACAGCATCAGCCCCAGCATTTT
CAGSLGGQHQPQHF
>TRBJ1-1|NA|TRBV20-1|TRBD1
TGCAGTGCTAGTAAGTCAGGGGACAGGGGCGCTGAAGCTTTCTTT
CSASKSGDRGAEAFF
>TRBJ1-1|many|TRBV11-2|NA
TGTGCCAGCAGCTTAACTGGGAAGATGAACACTGAAGCTTTCTTT
CASSLTGKMNTEAFF
>TRBJ2-7|many|TRBV3-1|TRBD1
TGTGCCAGCAGCCGGCGGACAGGGGGCGATTCGGGGGAGCAGTACTTC
CASSRRTGGDSGEQYF
>TRBJ1-4|medium-sized|TRBV6-2/TRBV6-3|NA
TGTGCCAGCGCCAATCCCTGGCAGGAGAAACTGTTTTTT
CASANPWQEKLFF
>TRBJ1-6|NA|TRBV2|NA
TGTGCCAGCAGTGGGGACAATTATAATTCACCCCTCCACTTT
CASSGDNYNSPLHF
>TRBJ2-7|NA|TRBV6-2/TRBV6-3|TRBD1
TGTGCCAGCAGCCCGACAGGGGTTGGACACGAGCAGTACTTC
CASSPTGVGHEQYF
>TRBJ2-7|NA|TRBV12-3/TRBV12-4|TRBD2
TGTGCCAGCAGTTTGACCCGGGGGGCCTACGAGCAGTACTTC
CASSLTRGAYEQYF
>TRBJ2-3|NA|TRBV19|TRBD2
TGTGCCAGTAGTGATGCGGGAGGGCCAGATACGCAGTATTTT
CASSDAGGPDTQYF
>TRBJ1-1|NA|TRBV5-5|NA
TGTGCCAGCAGGAAAGGGACTGAGAACACTGAAGCTTTCTTT
CASRKGTENTEAFF
>TRBJ1-5|NA|TRBV7-8|NA
TGTGCCAGCAGCTCGGACCGGTACAATCAGCCCCAGCATTTT
CASSSDRYNQPQHF
>TRBJ1-2|NA|TRBV28|TRBD1
TGTGCCAGCAGTTTATCGGACAGGGCATACACCTTC
CASSLSDRAYTF
>TRBJ2-5|few|TRBV5-4|TRBD2
TGTGCCAGCAGCCGACTAGCGGGGGAGGGCGAGACCCAGTACTTC
CASSRLAGEGETQYF
>TRBJ1-3|many|TRBV12-3/TRBV12-4|NA
TGTGCCAGCAGGCCCGCCCTGTATCGAAACACCATATATTTT
CASRPALYRNTIYF
>TRBJ2-7|many|TRBV30|NA
TGTGCCTGGAGTACCCCAACGCCCGGAGAGCAGTACTTC
CAWSTPTPGEQYF
>TRBJ1-1|NA|TRBV2|NA
TGTGCCAGCAGTGAAAGAACTGAAGCTTTCTTT
CASSERTEAFF
>TRBJ1-5|NA|TRBV12-3/TRBV12-4|TRBD1
TGTGCCAGCAGTTCGTGGCAGGGGGCACGGCAGCCCCAGCATTTT
CASSSWQGARQPQHF
>TRBJ1-5|few|TRBV5-5|NA
TGTGCCAGCAGCTGGGGGCAGGGGACAAATCAGCCCCAGCATTTT
CASSWGQGTNQPQHF
>TRBJ2-7|many|TRBV6-2/TRBV6-3|TRBD2
TGTGCCAGCAGTCCACCGGGACTAGCGGGACACGAGCAGTACTTC
CASSPPGLAGHEQYF
>TRBJ1-1|many|TRBV2|NA
TGTGCCAGCAGTGGGCGGGACGGAGAAACTGAAGCTTTCTTT
CASSGRDGETEAFF
>TRBJ1-1|many|TRBV20-1|NA
TGCAGTGCTAGAGTCCCCGGGACAACGACTGAAGCTTTCTTT
CSARVPGTTTEAFF
>TRBJ2-2|many|TRBV5-6|TRBD2
TGTGCCAGCAGCTTGATCAGCGGGGTTGGATCCGGGGAGCTGTTTTTT
CASSLISGVGSGELFF
>TRBJ2-3|many|TRBV19|NA
TGTGCCAGTAGCCCAAGGTCCAGGTCAAGCACAGATACGCAGTATTTT
CASSPRSRSSTDTQYF
>TRBJ2-5|many|TRBV5-4|TRBD2
TGTGCCAGCAGCGGGAAAACTAGCGGGAGTTTGGAGACCCAGTACTTC
CASSGKTSGSLETQYF
>TRBJ2-3|NA|TRBV6-6|NA
TGTGCCAGCAGTTTATACCAGGGAACACAGTATTTT
CASSLYQGTQYF
>TRBJ1-2|NA|TRBV6-2/TRBV6-3|TRBD1
TGTGCCAGCAGTTACGCTACAGGGGTTAACTATGGCTACACCTTC
CASSYATGVNYGYTF
>TRBJ1-3|NA|TRBV6-6|NA
TGTGCCAGCAGTTTCGGGCTGGGCTCTGGAAACACCATATATTTT
CASSFGLGSGNTIYF
>TRBJ1-1|many|TRBV7-9|NA
TGTGCCAGCAGCCTTCCCCCAGGGCCTATCACTGAAGCTTTCTTT
CASSLPPGPITEAFF
>TRBJ1-2|few|TRBV12-5|NA
TGTGCGGCGGGGACGACACTAGACGGCTACACCTTC
CAAGTTLDGYTF
>TRBJ2-1|NA|TRBV11-1|TRBD1
TGTGCCAGCAGCTTAATGGGGCGGGACAGGGGCCGCCCGAGAGGTAATGAGCAGTTCTTC
CASSLMGRDRGRPRGNEQFF
>TRBJ1-5|many|TRBV30|NA
TGTGCCTGGACAACTCATATCAATCAGCCCCAGCATTTT
CAWTTHINQPQHF
>TRBJ1-1|few|TRBV12-3/TRBV12-4|NA
TGTGCCAGCAGTTTACGCAGGGCCCTGAACACTGAAGCTTTCTTT
CASSLRRALNTEAFF
>TRBJ2-5|NA|TRBV19|NA
TGTGCCAGTACCAGGGGTAGATCGGAGACCCAGTACTTC
CASTRGRSETQYF
>TRBJ1-5|many|TRBV6-6|NA
TGTGCCAGCAGTTACTCGTACGGGGAAAGCAATCAGCCCCAGCATTTT
CASSYSYGESNQPQHF
>TRBJ1-6|NA|TRBV28|NA
TGTGCCTTCGGAGGGGTGAGGAATTCACCCCTCCACTTT
CAFGGVRNSPLHF
>TRBJ1-4|NA|TRBV19|NA
TGTGCCAGTAGAACCTACGGGACAACTAATGAAAAACTGTTTTTT
CASRTYGTTNEKLFF
>TRBJ2-3|NA|TRBV19|TRBD2
TGTGCCAGTAGTGTCCCCAGCGGGGGCACAGATACGCAGTATTTT
CASSVPSGGTDTQYF
>TRBJ1-5|NA|TRBV19|NA
TGTGCCAGTAGCCCCGTGCTAGGCAATCAGCCCCAGCATTTT
CASSPVLGNQPQHF
>TRBJ2-1|many|TRBV20-1|NA
TGCAGTGCTGGACCCACGGGGCCAGAGGGTGGTGAGCAGTTCTTC
CSAGPTGPEGGEQFF
>TRBJ1-3|NA|TRBV25-1|NA
TGTGCCAGCAGTGAATCAAACACCATATATTTT
CASSESNTIYF
>TRBJ1-3|NA|TRBV5-3|NA
TGTGCCAGCAGCTTGGTGGGGTCTGGAAACACCATATATTTT
CASSLVGSGNTIYF
>TRBJ2-5|many|TRBV29-1|NA
TGCAGCGTTGAAGGACGGCTGGGGACCCAGTACTTC
CSVEGRLGTQYF
>TRBJ2-7|many|TRBV28|TRBD1
TGTGCCAGCAGTGACCCGGGACAGACCTACGAGCAGTACTTC
CASSDPGQTYEQYF
>TRBJ2-7|many|TRBV7-8|NA
TGTGCCAGCAGCCCCGGGATCTACGAGCAGTACTTC
CASSPGIYEQYF
>TRBJ2-5|many|TRBV30|NA
TGTGCCTGGAGTGTCGGGGAGACCCAGTACTTC
CAWSVGETQYF
>TRBJ1-6|few|TRBV7-3|NA
TGTGCCAGCAGCTCAGGGGCTAATTCACCCCTCCACTTT
CASSSGANSPLHF
>TRBJ2-7|NA|TRBV2|TRBD1
TGTGCCAGCAGAAGTGCCTCGGGGACAGTAAACTACGAGCAGTACTTC
CASRSASGTVNYEQYF
>TRBJ2-2|NA|TRBV5-1|NA
NA
CASSRDGGRGTGELFFFF
>TRBJ1-5|few|TRBV28|NA
TGTGCCAGCAGTTTCTCGGGGGGACCCCATCAGCCCCAGCATTTT
CASSFSGGPHQPQHF
>TRBJ2-5|many|TRBV20-1|TRBD2
TGCAGTGCTACGACTAGCGGGAGCAAGACCCAGTACTTC
CSATTSGSKTQYF
>TRBJ2-7|NA|TRBV5-1|NA
TGCGCCAGCAGTCCTCGGGGACTCGAGCAGTACTTC
CASSPRGLEQYF
>TRBJ2-5|many|TRBV4-1|NA
TGCGCCAGCAGCCAAGTCCTCGGGGAAGAGACCCAGTACTTC
CASSQVLGEETQYF
>TRBJ2-1|many|TRBV7-3|TRBD2
TGTGCCAGCAGCTTAGTGGCGGGAGGGCTTTACAATGAGCAGTTCTTC
CASSLVAGGLYNEQFF
>TRBJ2-2|NA|TRBV5-1|TRBD1
TGCGCCAGCAGCTTCCCCCTCGGACAGGGGAACACCGGGGAGCTGTTTTTT
CASSFPLGQGNTGELFF